This T cell receptor (beta chain) was captured by sequencing in a study of cytomegalovirus exposure and HLA in healthy donors. Turning to the study itself: A prior study identified 117 million unique TCR beta sequences from roughly 170 million T cells.

As for this clone: What it binds is unknown.

The study, taken as a whole, reports: Earlier findings revealed that most TCR beta V segments proved productive either about 87% or about 30% of the time. DRB1 had the most TCR associations and HLA-C the fewest, a later analysis found, with rates varying by HLA locus.

Germline CDR1 and CDR2: SGHTA and FQGTGA. J gave up 8 bases and V 3 bases, and 12 bases lay outside the gene matches. The CDR3 has 16 amino acids. The primer mix had 60 Vbeta and 13 Jbeta primers. Sequencing used immunoSEQ multiplex PCR; TCRdb keeps in-frame clones, though not all of them. Of about 220,000 clones listed, 76% are singletons. The sample consisted of PBMCs. The TCR sequence derives from a man aged 18 to 30 in good health and CMV-seronegative. This chain connects TRBV7-3 to TRBJ2-1, with TRBD2 matching over 8 bases. This chain's CDR3 is CASSLAGTSSIHEQFF. In DNA, the CDR3 is TGTGCCAGCAGCTTGGCTGGGACTAGTAGTATTCATGAGCAGTTCTTC.